The 17 T cell receptor beta chains below all came from one sample that was sequenced in a study of blood T cell repertoires in COVID-19. Sequenced by immunoSEQ multiplex PCR; TCRdb stores in-frame clones only, minus some. The sample has roughly 150,000 clones; roughly 90% are singletons. The sequencing input was peripheral blood. Source of these receptors: a man younger than 35 with COVID-19, enrolled during active disease.

The CDR3 reads CASSLDPGYNSPLHF. CDR3 in DNA: TGTGCCAGCAGCTTGGATCCCGGTTATAATTCACCCCTCCACTTT. V usage is TRBV5-6 and J usage is TRBJ1-6; unclear D gene. The V and J ends lost 0 bases and 4 bases respectively, with 8 bases between them. Germline-derived CDR1 and CDR2 are SGHDT and YYEEEE. The CDR3 is 15 amino acids.

This clone was recorded a few times. The chain joins TRBV7-9 to TRBJ1-1, with D hard to call. This CDR3 has 13 amino acids. V gave up 5 bases and J gave up 1 base, with 8 bases separating them. Germline V CDR1 and CDR2: SEHNR, FQNEAQ (reference sequence). The CDR3 here is CASSGVSNTEAFF. The CDR3 DNA reads TGTGCCAGCAGCGGAGTGTCGAACACTGAAGCTTTCTTT.

This clone occurred a few times. V and J are TRBV25-1 and TRBJ2-2; 9 bases are shared with TRBD1. This CDR3 is 15 amino acids long. CDR1 is MGHDK and CDR2 is SYGVNS in the germline V gene. The ends lost 5 bases at V and 4 bases at J; junction bases unmatched: 5. Here the CDR3 DNA reads TGTGCCAGCAGTTTGGGGACAGGGCGCACCGGGGAGCTGTTTTTT. As protein: CASSLGTGRTGELFF.

This rearrangement joins TRBV6-5 to TRBJ1-2; 9 positions match TRBD1. CDR1 is MNHEY, CDR2 SVGAGI, per germline. V lost 5 bases, J lost 5 bases, and 9 bases stayed unmatched. This CDR3 region has 15 residues. The CDR3 DNA follows: TGTGCCAGCAGTACCGGGACAGGGTATGGTTATGGCTACACCTTC. It specifies CASSTGTGYGYGYTF.

The table lists this clone with a count of one. V and J are TRBV7-2 and TRBJ2-2; no definite D call. CDR3 size: 15 residues. In germline, CDR1 is SGHTA, CDR2 FQGNSA. Trimming took 4 bases from V and 1 from J, leaving 10 bases between them. In DNA form, the CDR3 reads TGTGCCAGCAGCTCCCTCCCTTGGAACACCGGGGAGCTGTTTTTT. This encodes CASSSLPWNTGELFF.

Concerning this clone itself: Germline is not matched at one junction end, which may reflect a read error. The chain employs TRBV28 and TRBJ2-7, with 15 bases aligning to TRBD2. The V gene's germline CDR1 is MDHEN and CDR2 SYDVKM. The CDR3 spans 15 residues. CDR3 in amino acids: CASSFPGLAGGPGSF. CDR3 in DNA: TGTGCCAGCAGTTTCCCGGGACTAGCGGGAGGCCCTGGAAGCTTC. Full variable domain (rest looked up from reference TRBV28 and TRBJ2-7): DVKVTQSSRYLVKRTGEKVFLECVQDMDHENMFWYRQDPGLGLRLIYFSYDVKMKEKGDIPEGYSVSREKKERFSLILESASTNQTSMYLCASSFPGLAGGPGSFGPGTRLTVT.

The V call is TRBV27, the J call TRBJ1-6, with unresolved D. The CDR3 covers 13 residues. Germline CDR1 MNHEY, CDR2 SMNVEV (reference sequence). The V end lost 4 bases, the J end lost 5 bases, and 6 bases lay between the germline ends. The CDR3 DNA is TGTGCCAGCAGTTCCCAGGATAATTCACCCCTCCACTTT. Its protein is CASSSQDNSPLHF.

This chain links TRBV6-5 with TRBJ2-3; TRBD1 might be the D (6 bases). Germline V gives CDR1 MNHEY, CDR2 SVGAGI. The CDR3 has 13 amino acids. Deletions cut 7 bases from V and 4 bases from J, with 12 bases between. In DNA form, the CDR3 reads TGTGCCAGCACAACAGGGCCCGCAGATACGCAGTATTTT. This gives the protein CASTTGPADTQYF.

V usage is TRBV6-5 and J usage is TRBJ2-2, with D maybe TRBD1 (7 bases). The CDR3 extends over 15 amino acids. V was shortened by 0 bases and J by 8 bases, with 13 bases between the two germline ends. Germline CDR1 reads MNHEY; CDR2 reads SVGAGI. The CDR3: CASSYSGGAGGELFF. DNA of the CDR3: TGTGCCAGCAGTTACTCAGGGGGCGCGGGAGGGGAGCTGTTTTTT.

As for this clone: A junction end diverges from the germline sequence, so it may reflect a read error. The chain links TRBV7-9 to TRBJ1-4, with D possibly being TRBD1 (5 bases). CDR1 and CDR2 (germline): SEHNR, FQNEAQ (reference sequence). This CDR3 contains 13 residues. This CDR3 is CASSFRDSEKLLF. The CDR3 DNA reads TGTGCCAGCAGCTTCCGGGACTCAGAAAAACTGCTTTTT.

The chain has TRBV4-1 and TRBJ1-2; 7 bases are a match to TRBD1. The CDR3 is 17 residues long. Germline-derived CDR1 and CDR2 are MGHRA and YSYEKL. With 3 bases clipped from V and 2 bases from J, the junction kept 12 bases outside the gene matches. CDR3 nucleotides: TGCGCCAGCAGCCACCCGGCACGGGACAGCAAAAACTATGGCTACACCTTC. Its protein is CASSHPARDSKNYGYTF.

This rearrangement joins TRBV6-6 to TRBJ2-5, with D possibly being TRBD1 (6 bases). Germline V gives CDR1 MNHNY, CDR2 SVGAGI (reference sequence). V shed 6 bases and J shed 3 bases, with 14 bases lying between them. The CDR3 is 14 residues long. The CDR3: CASSPNRVEETQYF. As DNA, the CDR3 is TGTGCCAGCAGCCCAAACAGGGTAGAAGAGACCCAGTACTTC.

Here the CDR3 DNA reads TGTGCCAGCAGTACCATCGGGCGGGGGGCGATTAGCGATGAGCAGTTCTTC. It codes for CASSTIGRGAISDEQFF. The chain uses TRBV11-2 and TRBJ2-1, with 8 bases fitting TRBD2. This CDR3 is 17 amino acids long. CDR1 and CDR2 from the germline V gene are SGHAT and FQNNGV. Trimming at V came to 6 bases and at J to 8 bases, leaving 18 bases not matched to a gene.

The DNA of the CDR3 is TGCGCCAGCAGTGGGAGGACAGGGGCGGTGAGTCATAGCAATCAGCCCCAGCATTTT. As protein: CASSGRTGAVSHSNQPQHF. The rearrangement uses TRBV10-1 and TRBJ1-5; 9 bases are a match to TRBD1. The V gene end was trimmed by 4 bases and the J gene end by 0 bases; junction bases not matched to a gene: 13. Germline V gene data show CDR1 as WNHNN and CDR2 as SYGVQD (reference sequence). This CDR3 contains 19 residues.

This chain joins TRBV5-1 and TRBJ2-1; D is possibly TRBD2 (5 bases). There are 16 residues in the CDR3. From germline, CDR1 is SGHRS and CDR2 YFSETQ. Trimming cost V 0 bases and J 6 bases, with 16 bases left between them. CDR3 coding DNA: TGCGCCAGCAGCTTGGGTGGTGGGAGTTCGGGCAATGAGCAGTTCTTC. Amino acid sequence: CASSLGGGSSGNEQFF.

The gene calls are TRBV19 and TRBJ2-2, with 10 bases that match TRBD2. The CDR3 covers 16 residues. The V segment lost 10 bases and the J segment 2 bases; nucleotides outside the gene matches: 10. CDR1 is LNHDA and CDR2 is SQIVND in the germline V gene (reference sequence). CDR3 nucleotide sequence: TGTGCCACAAGTTGGGGACTAGCGAATAACACCGGGGAGCTGTTTTTT. It translates to CATSWGLANNTGELFF. Variable domain in full (rest from reference TRBV19 and TRBJ2-2): DGGITQSPKYLFRKEGQNVTLSCEQNLNHDAMYWYRQDPGQGLRLIYYSQIVNDFQKGDIAEGYSVSREKKESFPLTVTSAQKNPTAFYLCATSWGLANNTGELFFGEGSRLTVL.

The chain couples TRBV6-5 to TRBJ2-7, with D tentatively TRBD1 (6 bases). V was clipped by 2 bases and J by 3 bases, with 11 bases between them. The CDR3 covers 14 residues. Germline lookup yields CDR1 MNHEY and CDR2 SVGAGI. CDR3 coding DNA: TGTGCCAGCAGTTACCTAGGACAGTACTACGAGCAGTACTTC. Amino acid sequence: CASSYLGQYYEQYF.